The 2 T cell receptor beta chains below all came from one sample that was sequenced in a study of cytomegalovirus exposure and HLA in healthy donors (dated by TCRdb to about 2017). Preparation of the library involved the immunoSEQ multiplex PCR assay. The multiplex PCR relied on a mix of 60 forward primers for TCR Vbeta segments and 13 reverse primers for TCR Jbeta segments. TCRdb carries this immuneACCESS record with in-frame sequences only. Its versions omit some clonotypes, under half of them owing to an unresolved V gene in the studies checked, with the rest unexplained. A total of roughly 86,000 clones appear in this sample, about three quarters of them only once. 8% to 10% of the sample goes to the ten largest clones. Sequenced sample: PBMCs. The receptors were sampled from a man in his 60s in good health and CMV-seronegative.

The chain joins TRBV5-1 to TRBJ2-5, with D maybe TRBD2 (7 bases). The CDR3 contains 16 residues. Germline CDR1 reads SGHRS; CDR2 reads YFSETQ. The germline V and J ends were trimmed by 2 bases and 4 bases, with 18 bases remaining between them. In DNA form, the CDR3 reads TGCGCCAGCAGCTTAGGCGGGGGCGGGTTGAGAGAGACCCAGTACTTC. This translates into CASSLGGGGLRETQYF. The whole variable domain, remainder taken from reference TRBV5-1 and TRBJ2-5, is KAGVTQTPRYLIKTRGQQVTLSCSPISGHRSVSWYQQTPGQGLQFLFEYFSETQRNKGNFPGRFSGRQFSNSRSEMNVSTLELGDSALYLCASSLGGGGLRETQYFGPGTRLLVL.

J is TRBJ2-7 and V is TRBV28; possibly TRBD1 for D (5 bases). Germline V gene data show CDR1 as MDHEN and CDR2 as SYDVKM. V was cut by 8 bases and J by 0 bases, with 14 bases left in between. This CDR3 contains 14 residues. The CDR3 bases are TGTGCCAGCGGAACAGGAGCACGCTCCTACGAGCAGTACTTC. This codes for CASGTGARSYEQYF.